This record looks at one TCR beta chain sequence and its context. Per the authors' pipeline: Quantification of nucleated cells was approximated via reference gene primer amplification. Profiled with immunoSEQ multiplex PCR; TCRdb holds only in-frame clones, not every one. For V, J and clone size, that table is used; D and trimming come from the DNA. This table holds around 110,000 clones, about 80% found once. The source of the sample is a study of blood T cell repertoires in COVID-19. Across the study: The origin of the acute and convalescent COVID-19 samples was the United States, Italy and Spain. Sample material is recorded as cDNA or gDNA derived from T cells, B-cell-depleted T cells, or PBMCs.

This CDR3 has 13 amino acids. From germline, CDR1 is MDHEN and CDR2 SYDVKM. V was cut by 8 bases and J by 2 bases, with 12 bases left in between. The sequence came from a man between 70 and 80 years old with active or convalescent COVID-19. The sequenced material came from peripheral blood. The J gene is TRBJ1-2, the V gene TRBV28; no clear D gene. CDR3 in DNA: TGTGCCAGCCTAAGCCCCTCAAACTATGGCTACACCTTC. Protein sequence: CASLSPSNYGYTF.